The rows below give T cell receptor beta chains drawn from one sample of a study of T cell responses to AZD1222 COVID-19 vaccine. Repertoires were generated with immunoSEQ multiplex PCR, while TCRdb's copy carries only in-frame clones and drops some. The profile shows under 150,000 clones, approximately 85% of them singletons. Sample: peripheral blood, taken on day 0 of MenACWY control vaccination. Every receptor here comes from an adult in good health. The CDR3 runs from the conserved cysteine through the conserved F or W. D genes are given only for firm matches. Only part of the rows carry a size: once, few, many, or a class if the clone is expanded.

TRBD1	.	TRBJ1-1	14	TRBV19	CASTQTGGNTEAFF	TGTGCCAGTACACAAACAGGGGGCAACACTGAAGCTTTCTTT
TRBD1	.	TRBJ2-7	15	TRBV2	CASSPPGQGPYEQYF	TGTGCCAGCAGCCCCCCCGGACAGGGGCCCTACGAGCAGTACTTC
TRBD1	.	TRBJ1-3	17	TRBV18	CASSPKRGGIPGNTIYF	TGTGCCAGCTCACCAAAGAGAGGGGGCATCCCCGGAAACACCATATATTTT
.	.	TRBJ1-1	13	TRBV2	CASSDLAGLKAFF	TGTGCCAGCAGTGATCTCGCAGGGTTAAAAGCTTTCTTT
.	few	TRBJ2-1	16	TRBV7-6	CASSSGAGGIYNEQFF	TGTGCCAGCAGCTCCGGGGCAGGGGGGATATACAATGAGCAGTTCTTC
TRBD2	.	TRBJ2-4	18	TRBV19	CASSLGTSGDGSKNIQYF	TGTGCCAGTAGTCTTGGGACTAGCGGGGACGGGTCCAAAAACATTCAGTACTTC
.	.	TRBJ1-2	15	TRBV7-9	CASSLWAEANYGYTF	TGTGCCAGCAGCTTATGGGCAGAAGCTAACTATGGCTACACCTTC
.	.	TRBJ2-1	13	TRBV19	CASSIRQVNEQFF	TGTGCCAGTAGTATAAGGCAGGTAAATGAGCAGTTCTTC
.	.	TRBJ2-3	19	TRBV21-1	CASSKEPSLGGIITDTQYF	TGTGCCAGCAGCAAAGAACCTAGCCTTGGGGGAATAATTACAGATACGCAGTATTTT
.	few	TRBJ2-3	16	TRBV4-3	CASSSSIGQGTDTQYF	TGCGCCAGCAGCTCCTCGATTGGGCAGGGCACAGATACGCAGTATTTT
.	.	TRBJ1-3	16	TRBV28	CASSFSREDLGNTIYF	TGTGCCAGCAGTTTTTCCAGGGAAGATTTAGGAAACACCATATATTTT
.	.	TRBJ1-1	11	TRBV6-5	CASRGPAEAFF	TGTGCTAGTCGGGGTCCCGCTGAAGCTTTCTTT
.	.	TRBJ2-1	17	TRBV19	CASSIDQRADSYNEQFF	TGTGCCAGTAGTATAGATCAACGGGCAGACTCCTACAATGAGCAGTTCTTC
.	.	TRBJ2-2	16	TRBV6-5	CASSYSQGAGTGELFF	TGTGCCAGCAGTTACAGCCAGGGTGCGGGCACCGGGGAGCTGTTTTTT
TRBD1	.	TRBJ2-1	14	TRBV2	CASSVAGGRAEQFF	TGTGCCAGCAGTGTGGCAGGGGGTAGGGCTGAGCAGTTCTTC
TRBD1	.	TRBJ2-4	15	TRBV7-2	CASSLARDSQNIQYF	TGTGCCAGCAGCTTAGCCAGGGACAGTCAAAACATTCAGTACTTC
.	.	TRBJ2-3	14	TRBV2	CASSEVQGSGTQYF	TGTGCCAGCAGTGAGGTACAGGGTTCCGGTACGCAGTATTTT
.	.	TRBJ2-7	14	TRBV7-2	CASSPQVISYEQYF	TGTGCCAGCAGCCCCCAGGTGATCTCCTACGAGCAGTACTTC
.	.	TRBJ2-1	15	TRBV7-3	CASSTTGTDYNEQFF	TGTGCCAGCAGCACTACCGGGACGGACTACAATGAGCAGTTCTTC
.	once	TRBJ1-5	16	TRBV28	CASSFRRWYSNQPQHF	TGTGCCAGCAGTTTTCGGAGGTGGTATAGCAATCAGCCCCAGCATTTT
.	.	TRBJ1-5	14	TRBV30	CAWNLGLVDQPQHF	TGTGCCTGGAACCTGGGATTAGTTGATCAGCCCCAGCATTTT
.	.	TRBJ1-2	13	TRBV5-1	CASSQTVNLGYTF	TGCGCCAGCAGCCAAACAGTAAATTTAGGCTACACCTTC
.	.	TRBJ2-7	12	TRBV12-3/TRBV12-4	CASSLSGYEQYF	TGTGCCAGCAGTTTATCAGGCTACGAGCAGTACTTC
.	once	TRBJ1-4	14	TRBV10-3	CAISDGGSNEKLFF	TGTGCCATCAGTGACGGGGGGTCTAATGAAAAACTGTTTTTT
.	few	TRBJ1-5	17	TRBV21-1	CATPKPTGVWLNQPQHF	TGTGCCACCCCGAAGCCGACGGGAGTTTGGCTTAATCAGCCCCAGCATTTT
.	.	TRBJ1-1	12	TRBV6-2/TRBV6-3	CASSYLGSEAFF	TGTGCCAGCAGTTACTTGGGTTCTGAAGCTTTCTTT
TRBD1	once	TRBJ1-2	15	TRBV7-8	CASSLDQGTGGGYTF	TGTGCCAGCAGCTTAGATCAGGGGACAGGTGGCGGCTACACCTTC
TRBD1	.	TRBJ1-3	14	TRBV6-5	CASSRTGEGNTIYF	TGTGCCAGCAGTCGGACAGGAGAGGGAAACACCATATATTTT
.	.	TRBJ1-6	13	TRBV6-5	CASSIHDNSPLHF	TGTGCCAGCAGCATACATGATAATTCACCCCTCCACTTT